The 31 T cell receptor beta chains below were found in one sample sequenced in a study of blood T cell repertoires in COVID-19. Libraries were prepared by immunoSEQ multiplex PCR; TCRdb keeps only in-frame clonotypes and omits some of them. This sample has some 170,000 clones, with more than 80% found just once. The sample consisted of PBMCs or T cells enriched from blood (not recorded which). The source is a middle-aged man who had recovered from COVID-19.

The genes are TRBV7-9 and TRBJ1-2; TRBD1 matches 7 bases. The CDR3 totals 16 residues. CDR1 and CDR2 (germline): SEHNR, FQNEAQ (reference sequence). V lost 5 bases, J lost 1 base, and 10 bases stayed unmatched. CDR3 sequence reads: CASSTRQGPINYGYTF. CDR3 nucleotide sequence: TGTGCCAGCAGCACCAGACAGGGACCGATTAACTATGGCTACACCTTC.

This clone was recorded only once. The chain employs TRBV3-1 (or the pseudogene TRBV3-2) and TRBJ1-3; D is undetermined. Germline V gene data show CDR1 as LGHDT and CDR2 as YNNKEL (reference sequence). V lost 6 bases to trimming and J lost 0 bases, with 12 bases between them. The CDR3 covers 15 residues. This CDR3 is CASSRAAGSGNTIYF. The CDR3 nucleotides are TGTGCCAGCAGTCGCGCTGCGGGCTCTGGAAACACCATATATTTT.

The V and J genes are TRBV7-2 and TRBJ2-1, with 10 bases aligning to TRBD2. Germline lookup yields CDR1 SGHTA and CDR2 FQGNSA. The V gene end was trimmed by 6 bases and the J gene end by 3 bases; junction bases not matched to a gene: 5. The CDR3 extends over 15 amino acids. CDR3 in DNA: TGTGCCAGCAGGCCCGGGACTAGCGACTACAATGAGCAGTTCTTC. It encodes CASRPGTSDYNEQFF.

The chain is built from TRBV7-2 and TRBJ1-2; D gene unclear. Per germline, CDR1 SGHTA and CDR2 FQGNSA. The CDR3 covers 16 residues. Trimming removed 5 bases from V and 4 bases from J, with 20 bases in between. The CDR3 coding sequence is TGTGCCAGCAGCCTGAAGAGCGGGGAATTTGGCTATGGCTACACCTTC. Its translation: CASSLKSGEFGYGYTF.

The chain couples TRBV7-9 to TRBJ1-2, with 10 nucleotides matching TRBD1. Losses at the gene ends were 5 bases for V and 8 bases for J; bases not matched to a gene: 11. CDR1 is SEHNR and CDR2 is FQNEAQ in the germline V gene (reference sequence). This CDR3 region has 15 residues. The CDR3 reads CASSPPGQGIEGYTF. CDR3 coding DNA: TGTGCCAGCAGCCCCCCGGGACAGGGGATCGAGGGCTACACCTTC.

V gene TRBV9 combines with J gene TRBJ2-3, with a weak D call TRBD1 (5 bases). V shed 1 base and J shed 5 bases, with 5 bases lying between them. The CDR3 is 12 amino acids. CDR1 and CDR2 (germline): SGDLS, YYNGEE. CDR3 region: CASSVQGDTQYF. CDR3 nucleotide sequence: TGTGCCAGCAGCGTACAGGGAGATACGCAGTATTTT.

J is TRBJ1-1 and V is TRBV10-3; D remains ambiguous. Germline V CDR1 and CDR2: ENHRY, SYGVKD. V lost 5 bases to trimming and J lost 1 base, with 14 bases between them. This CDR3 region has 15 residues. The CDR3 loop is CAISSQLDPNTEAFF. The CDR3 DNA follows: TGTGCCATCAGTAGCCAACTAGACCCGAACACTGAAGCTTTCTTT.

The V call is TRBV29-1, the J call TRBJ1-6, with TRBD1 as a possible D gene (5 bases). The CDR3 has 14 amino acids. V was shortened by 7 bases and J by 5 bases, with 15 bases between the two germline ends. Germline V gene sequence: CDR1 SQVTM, CDR2 ANQGSEA. The CDR3 reads CSASTGGDNSPLHF. CDR3 nucleotide sequence: TGCAGCGCGTCTACAGGAGGGGATAATTCACCCCTCCACTTT. Full variable domain (remainder filled in from reference TRBV29-1 and TRBJ1-6): SAVISQKPSRDICQRGTSLTIQCQVDSQVTMMFWYRQQPGQSLTLIATANQGSEATYESGFVIDKFPISRPNLTFSTLTVSNMSPEDSSIYLCSASTGGDNSPLHFGNGTRLTVT.

Comments on this clone: The same CDR3 arises from other DNA sequences in this sample as well. The chain recombines TRBV28 with TRBJ1-5, with TRBD1 as a possible D gene (5 bases). CDR3 length: 14 residues. Between the trimmed V and J ends, which lost 3 bases and 4 bases, there was a span of 10 bases. In germline, CDR1 is MDHEN, CDR2 SYDVKM. CDR3 nucleotides: TGTGCCAGCAGTTTTCGGGGGGGGAATCAGCCCCAGCATTTT. As protein: CASSFRGGNQPQHF. Together with reference TRBV28 and TRBJ1-5, the CDR3 gives the full variable domain: DVKVTQSSRYLVKRTGEKVFLECVQDMDHENMFWYRQDPGLGLRLIYFSYDVKMKEKGDIPEGYSVSREKKERFSLILESASTNQTSMYLCASSFRGGNQPQHFGDGTRLSIL.

V usage is TRBV5-8 and J usage is TRBJ2-1, with a tentative D call TRBD1 (5 bases). Germline loops: CDR1 SGHTS, CDR2 YDEGEE. CDR3 size: 16 residues. Trimming cost V 2 bases and J 8 bases, with 20 bases left between them. DNA for the CDR3: TGTGCCAGCAGCTTAGAAGGGGTAGGTTATGGCGATGAGCAGTTCTTC. Translated, it gives CASSLEGVGYGDEQFF.

The V gene is TRBV7-8, the J gene TRBJ1-5; D gene unclear. This CDR3 has 17 residues. Germline values: CDR1 SGHVS, CDR2 FQNEAQ. Between the trimmed V and J ends, which lost 0 bases and 6 bases, there was a span of 18 bases. CDR3 sequence (DNA): TGTGCCAGCAGCTTAGCGGTTAGTTTAGATGAGGGTCAGCCCCAGCATTTT. This encodes CASSLAVSLDEGQPQHF.

The V gene is TRBV12-5, the J gene TRBJ2-7; tentatively, D is TRBD2 (5 bases). Germline V gene data show CDR1 as LGHNT and CDR2 as FRNRAP. Between the trimmed V and J ends, which lost 6 bases and 3 bases, there was a span of 15 bases. The CDR3 is 14 residues long. In DNA form, the CDR3 reads TGTGCTAGTGGGTTGTGGTTGAGCGGCTACGAGCAGTACTTC. Its translation: CASGLWLSGYEQYF.

J is TRBJ1-6 and V is TRBV6-5, with unresolved D. V gave up 10 bases and J gave up 6 bases, with 16 bases separating them. The CDR3 sequence is 14 residues long. Germline-derived CDR1 and CDR2 are MNHEY and SVGAGI. The CDR3 sequence is CANNNGDSNSPLHF. CDR3 coding DNA: TGTGCCAACAACAACGGGGATAGTAATTCACCCCTCCACTTT.

The chain joins TRBV3-1 (or the pseudogene TRBV3-2) to TRBJ2-3, with D unresolved. Germline V gives CDR1 LGHDT, CDR2 YNNKEL (reference sequence). V was shortened by 6 bases and J by 4 bases, with 8 bases between the two germline ends. This CDR3 is 12 amino acids long. CDR3 DNA sequence: TGTGCCAGCAGTCGAAGAGCAGATACGCAGTATTTT. It specifies CASSRRADTQYF.

CDR3 sequence: CSVGGGPTDTQYF. In DNA, the CDR3 is TGCAGCGTAGGGGGGGGGCCCACAGATACGCAGTATTTT. This sequence joins TRBV29-1 and TRBJ2-3; the D gene is possibly TRBD2 (7 bases). The CDR3 consists of 13 residues. Germline-derived CDR1 and CDR2 are SQVTM and ANQGSEA. The germline V and J ends were trimmed by 6 bases and 2 bases, with 12 bases remaining between them.

This chain joins TRBV25-1 and TRBJ2-1, with D possibly being TRBD1 (6 bases). Germline V CDR1 and CDR2: MGHDK, SYGVNS. V lost 0 bases to trimming and J lost 6 bases, with 9 bases between them. The CDR3 has 14 amino acids. Written as DNA, the CDR3 is TGTGCCAGCAGTGAATACGACAGGCGCAATGAGCAGTTCTTC. Translated, it gives CASSEYDRRNEQFF.

The chain uses TRBV30 and TRBJ1-2; D is uncertain. Germline lookup yields CDR1 GTSNPN and CDR2 SVGIG (reference sequence). The CDR3 covers 14 residues. Trimming left V 2 bases short and J 8 bases short, with 18 bases between. CDR3 region: CAWSSVAGSLGYTF. CDR3 DNA: TGTGCCTGGAGTTCTGTGGCAGGTTCTTTGGGCTACACCTTC.

The chain uses TRBV2 and TRBJ1-5; 8 nucleotides line up with TRBD1. The CDR3 totals 15 residues. V was clipped by 5 bases and J by 7 bases; unmatched bases: 10. CDR1 and CDR2 (germline): SNHLY, FYNNEI. The CDR3 loop is CASSLIGQGQQPQHF. The CDR3 nucleotides are TGTGCCAGCAGTCTCATAGGACAGGGACAGCAGCCCCAGCATTTT.

This clone occurred once. The identical CDR3 is also encoded by other nucleotide sequences in the sample. The CDR3 spells CASSDLDTQYF. Written as DNA, the CDR3 is TGTGCCAGCAGTGATCTGGATACGCAGTATTTT. The chain couples TRBV2 to TRBJ2-3, with D hard to call. This CDR3 is built from 11 residues. V was cut by 3 bases and J by 6 bases, with 4 bases left in between. Germline V gene data show CDR1 as SNHLY and CDR2 as FYNNEI.

The chain uses TRBV9 and TRBJ1-2, with no clear D. V was shortened by 0 bases and J by 4 bases, with 10 bases between the two germline ends. Germline CDR1 is SGDLS and CDR2 is YYNGEE. CDR3 size: 14 residues. The CDR3 coding sequence is TGTGCCAGCAGCGTAGCCCAGACGGGCTATGGCTACACCTTC. It translates to CASSVAQTGYGYTF.

The chain combines TRBV11-3 with TRBJ1-2; 9 nucleotides match TRBD1. The CDR3 runs 15 residues. Germline values: CDR1 SGHNT, CDR2 YENEEA. V shed 4 bases, J shed 6 bases, and the junction held 9 bases outside the gene matches. CDR3 sequence (DNA): TGTGCCAGCAGCTACCCCGGGACAGGGAGCGATGGCTACACCTTC. Its translation is CASSYPGTGSDGYTF.

The chain couples TRBV18 to TRBJ1-6; D perhaps matches TRBD1 (5 bases). The V end was cut by 6 bases, the J end by 7 bases, with 19 bases between. Germline V gene data show CDR1 as KGHSH and CDR2 as LQKENI. CDR3 length equals 16 residues. CDR3 nucleotide sequence: TGTGCCAGCTCCCAACTGGAGGGTCAGGGAAATTCACCCCTCCACTTT. It is translated as CASSQLEGQGNSPLHF.

The CDR3 nucleotides read TGTGCCAGCAGCCCCCTCCAGGCGGGGTCTGGCTACACCTTC. It codes for CASSPLQAGSGYTF. V and J are TRBV7-9 and TRBJ1-2; D is unresolved. The CDR3 contains 14 residues. V was clipped by 5 bases and J by 7 bases, with 17 bases between them. Germline CDR1 SEHNR, CDR2 FQNEAQ (reference sequence).

This clone occurred a few times. This rearrangement joins TRBV28 to TRBJ1-3; D is perhaps TRBD1 (5 bases). V was trimmed by 10 bases and J by 0 bases, leaving 19 bases between them. CDR1 is MDHEN, CDR2 SYDVKM, per germline. The CDR3 covers 16 residues. The CDR3 DNA sequence: TGTGCCACATCCGGGGGATCCCGAAGCTCTGGAAACACCATATATTTT. The encoded protein is CATSGGSRSSGNTIYF.

This chain uses TRBV6-1 with TRBJ2-2, with D unclear. Germline V gene sequence: CDR1 MNHNS, CDR2 SASEGT. V dropped 1 base and J dropped 4 bases, with 10 bases sitting between them. The CDR3 extends over 15 amino acids. CDR3 coding DNA: TGTGCCAGCAGTGAAGACCCGGTGCGCACCGGGGAGCTGTTTTTT. This codes for CASSEDPVRTGELFF.

This rearrangement joins TRBV28 to TRBJ1-1, with D possibly TRBD1 on 5 matching bases. CDR1 is MDHEN, CDR2 SYDVKM, per germline. The V and J ends lost 3 bases and 2 bases respectively, with 10 bases between them. The length of the CDR3 is 14 residues. The CDR3 DNA sequence: TGTGCCAGCAGTTTTACCGGGGGTAACACTGAAGCTTTCTTT. Protein product: CASSFTGGNTEAFF.

V gene TRBV5-1 combines with J gene TRBJ2-2; D possibly corresponds to TRBD1 (5 bases). Looked up from germline, CDR1 is SGHRS and CDR2 is YFSETQ. The ends were cut back, 0 bases at V and 6 bases at J, with 9 bases in the middle. The CDR3 totals 14 residues. This CDR3 reads CASSLDRLPGELFF. CDR3 nucleotides: TGCGCCAGCAGCTTGGACAGGTTGCCCGGGGAGCTGTTTTTT.

The chain links TRBV12-5 to TRBJ2-7, with D tentatively TRBD1 (6 bases). Per the germline V gene, CDR1 is LGHNT and CDR2 is FRNRAP. V lost 5 bases and J lost 5, with 16 bases in between. The CDR3 is 14 residues long. This chain's CDR3 is CASGPSGGKDEQYF. CDR3 coding DNA: TGTGCTAGTGGTCCGAGTGGGGGCAAGGACGAGCAGTACTTC. Filled out from reference TRBV12-5 and TRBJ2-7, the complete variable domain reads DARVTQTPRHKVTEMGQEVTMRCQPILGHNTVFWYRQTMMQGLELLAYFRNRAPLDDSGMPKDRFSAEMPDATLATLKIQPSEPRDSAVYFCASGPSGGKDEQYFGPGTRLTVT.

The CDR3 protein is CASSQEKAAGGYTF. CDR3 in DNA: TGCGCCAGCAGCCAAGAAAAGGCAGCGGGTGGCTACACCTTC. This chain links TRBV4-1 with TRBJ1-2; the D is unclear. CDR3 length: 14 amino acids. With 0 bases removed from V and 7 bases from J, the gap between germline ends came to 12 bases. Germline loops: CDR1 MGHRA, CDR2 YSYEKL.

This chain links TRBV19 with TRBJ2-3; TRBD2 agrees at 13 bases. Trimming took 6 bases from V and 0 from J; bases not matched to a gene: 6. Per germline, CDR1 LNHDA and CDR2 SQIVND (reference sequence). The CDR3 is 17 amino acids. The chain's CDR3 is CASRPPGLAGSTDTQYF. Written as DNA, the CDR3 is TGTGCCAGTAGACCACCGGGACTAGCGGGAAGCACAGATACGCAGTATTTT.

This sequence joins TRBV2 and TRBJ2-2; 7 bases match TRBD1. From germline, CDR1 is SNHLY and CDR2 FYNNEI. Trimming at V came to 5 bases and at J to 0 bases, leaving 3 bases not matched to a gene. The CDR3 is 15 residues long. In nucleotides, the CDR3 is TGTGCCAGCAGTCCCCAGGGGGCGAACACCGGGGAGCTGTTTTTT. It codes for CASSPQGANTGELFF.